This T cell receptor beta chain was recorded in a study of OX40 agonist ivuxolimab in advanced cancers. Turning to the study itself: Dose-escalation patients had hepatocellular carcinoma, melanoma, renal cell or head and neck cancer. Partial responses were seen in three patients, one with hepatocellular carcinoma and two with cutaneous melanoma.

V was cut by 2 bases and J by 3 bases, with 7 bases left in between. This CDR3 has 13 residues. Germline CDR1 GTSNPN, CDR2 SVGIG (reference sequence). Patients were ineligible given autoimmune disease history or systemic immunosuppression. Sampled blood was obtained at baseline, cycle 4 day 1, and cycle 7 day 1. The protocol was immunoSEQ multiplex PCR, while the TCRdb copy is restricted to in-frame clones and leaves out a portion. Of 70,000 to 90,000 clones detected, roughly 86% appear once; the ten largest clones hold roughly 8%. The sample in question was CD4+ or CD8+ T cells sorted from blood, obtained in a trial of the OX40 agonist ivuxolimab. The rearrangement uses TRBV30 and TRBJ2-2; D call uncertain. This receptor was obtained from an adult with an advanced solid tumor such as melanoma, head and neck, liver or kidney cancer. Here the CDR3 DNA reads TGTGCCTGGAGTCGGGCTGACACCGGGGAGCTGTTTTTT. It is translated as CAWSRADTGELFF. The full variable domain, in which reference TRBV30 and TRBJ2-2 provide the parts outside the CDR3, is SQTIHQWPATLVQPVGSPLSLECTVEGTSNPNLYWYRQAAGRGLQLLFYSVGIGQISSEVPQNLSASRPQDRQFILSSKKLLLSDSGFYLCAWSRADTGELFFGEGSRLTVL.